This TCR beta chain was captured in a study of beta chain features in type 1 diabetes. The V gene lost 5 bases and the J gene lost 6 bases, with 16 bases spanning the gap. The CDR3 is made up of 14 amino acids. CDR1 SGHTA and CDR2 FQGTGA come from the germline V gene. Every isolated RNA sample was fully reverse transcribed, so sequencing captured expressed TCRB transcripts. Profiling relied on immunoSEQ multiplex PCR, and the TCRdb table lists in-frame clones only, not all of them. The table records roughly 150,000 clones, around 10% of them present only once. A heparinised blood draw that averaged around 100 mL was obtained once from each donor. A sort by CD45RO/CCR7/CD25/CD127/CD95/CD27 yielded CD4+ naive, central memory, regulatory and stem cell-like memory cells. Purities in excess of 95% were seen in all sorted populations.

This receptor was obtained from a man aged 18 to 35 in good health. The chain uses TRBV7-3 and TRBJ1-1; D is undetermined. The sequenced sample consisted of central memory CD4+ T cells from blood. The CDR3 DNA reads as TGTGCCAGCAGCCAAAAGCCATTCTCGGCTGAAGCTTTCTTT. Its protein product is CASSQKPFSAEAFF. The whole variable domain, filled in from reference TRBV7-3 and TRBJ1-1, reads GAGVSQTPSNKVTEKGKYVELRCDPISGHTALYWYRQSLGQGPEFLIYFQGTGAADDSGLPNDRFFAVRPEGSVSTLKIQRTERGDSAVYLCASSQKPFSAEAFFGQGTRLTVV.